Detailed here is one T cell receptor (beta chain). Sequencing was performed with immunoSEQ multiplex PCR; in TCRdb, only in-frame clones are kept and a portion is missing. The table shows 35,000 to 45,000 clones, with about 86% occurring only once. Exposure to brentuximab vedotin varied, and each patient had relapsed following autologous stem cell transplantation. Best outcomes ranged across complete response, partial response and progressive disease. The sample is drawn from a study of PD-1 blockade in classical Hodgkin lymphoma. Per germline, CDR1 MGHRA and CDR2 YSYEKL. V lost 3 bases and J lost 5; bases outside the gene matches: 5. The CDR3 spans 14 residues.

The sample was peripheral blood mononuclear cells (PBMCs), taken before the second cycle of nivolumab. The rearrangement joins TRBV4-1 to TRBJ2-5, with 8 bases that match TRBD2. This sequence was found in a human donor with classical Hodgkin lymphoma. Here the CDR3 reads CASSQRGVSETQYF. The CDR3 region has the DNA TGCGCCAGCAGCCAGCGGGGGGTCTCGGAGACCCAGTACTTC.